The 14 T cell receptor beta chains below come from one sample, sequenced in a study of lung T cells in sarcoidosis with Löfgren's syndrome. TCRdb independently ran MiXCR on the reads; one entry per CDR3 protein. The sample includes fewer than 80,000 distinct CDR3 sequences, roughly 20% of them seen just once. The sample comprised CD4+ T cells from PBMCs. These receptors were taken from a human donor with sarcoidosis (Löfgren's syndrome or another form), or a control subject (not recorded which).

Turning to this clonotype: Because it lacks the conserved phenylalanine or tryptophan at the end, this CDR3 is likely a read error. This chain connects TRBV6-1 to TRBJ2-1, with 11 bases that match TRBD2. Germline V gene sequence: CDR1 MNHNS, CDR2 SASEGT. The CDR3 loop spans 15 amino acids. Trimming removed 7 bases from V and 5 bases from J; junction bases left unmatched: 7. CDR3 sequence reads: CASTHSGGAHNEQFL. CDR3 nucleotides: TGTGCCAGCACCCATAGCGGGGGGGCCCACAATGAGCAGTTCCTC.

This clonotype was detected a few times. This chain uses TRBV3-1 with TRBJ2-1; weak D call: TRBD2 (5 bases). The CDR3 consists of 13 residues. V lost 4 bases and J 10 bases, leaving 14 bases between the germline ends. Germline values: CDR1 LGHDT, CDR2 YNNKEL (reference sequence). DNA for the CDR3: TGTGCCAGCAGCCCTACTAGATATGGAGAGCAGTTCTTC. Translated, it gives CASSPTRYGEQFF.

This clonotype was found a few times. The chain joins TRBV12-3 or TRBV12-4 to TRBJ2-3; D tentatively reads TRBD1 or TRBD2 (5 bases each). The germline V and J ends were trimmed by 3 bases and 1 base, with 20 bases remaining between them. CDR3 length: 18 amino acids. CDR3: CASSFIGAERRGTDTQYF. The CDR3 DNA is TGTGCCAGCAGTTTTATCGGGGCCGAACGAAGAGGCACAGATACGCAGTATTTT.

The chain carries TRBV4-2 and TRBJ2-2; D uncertain. Trimming took off 4 bases at V and 0 bases at J, with 9 bases between the two ends. Germline CDR1 and CDR2: LGHNA and YNFKEQ. The CDR3 length is 15 residues. Here the CDR3 reads CASSLPESNTGELFF. In DNA form, the CDR3 reads TGTGCCAGCAGCCTGCCGGAGTCGAACACCGGGGAGCTGTTTTTT.

Concerning this clonotype itself: A much more abundant neighbour one base away suggests this may be a read error. The chain recombines TRBV19 with TRBJ2-3; no definite D call. The J call is doubtful: the DNA matches TRBJ1-5 better. CDR1 LNHDA and CDR2 SQIVND come from the germline V gene (reference sequence). The CDR3 contains 14 residues. The CDR3 sequence is CASSRPASTDTQHF. The CDR3 coding sequence is TGTGCCAGTAGTCGTCCAGCAAGCACAGATACGCAGCATTTT.

This clonotype has a handful of counts. The J gene is TRBJ2-1, the V gene TRBV5-5; D call uncertain. Trimming took 1 base from V and 5 from J, leaving 7 bases between them. From germline, CDR1 is SGHKS and CDR2 YYEKEE (reference sequence). The CDR3 is made up of 13 amino acids. This chain's CDR3 is CASSLISHNEQFF. In DNA form, the CDR3 reads TGTGCCAGCAGCTTGATTAGCCACAATGAGCAGTTCTTC.

This clonotype was recorded at least ten times. The CDR3 spells CASSRTAKDGYTF. The CDR3 region has the DNA TGTGCCAGCAGTAGGACAGCAAAGGATGGCTACACCTTC. The genes are TRBV2 and TRBJ1-2, with a possible D match to TRBD1 (6 bases). The CDR3 is 13 amino acids. V dropped 5 bases and J dropped 6 bases, with 13 bases sitting between them. The V gene's germline CDR1 is SNHLY and CDR2 FYNNEI.

This clonotype was picked up a small number of times. This chain connects TRBV24-1 to TRBJ2-3; TRBD2 matches 13 bases. The CDR3 consists of 16 residues. V shed 4 bases, J shed 5 bases, and the junction held 5 bases outside the gene matches. Germline V CDR1 and CDR2: KGHDR, SFDVKD. The CDR3 sequence: CATSETSGGARDTQYF. CDR3 DNA sequence: TGTGCCACCAGTGAAACTAGCGGGGGGGCCCGAGATACGCAGTATTTT.

This clonotype was seen at least ten times. The J gene is TRBJ1-1, the V gene TRBV28; D unclear. CDR1 and CDR2 (germline): MDHEN, SYDVKM. CDR3 length: 13 residues. The ends were cut back, 3 bases at V and 6 bases at J, with 11 bases in the middle. The CDR3, as DNA: TGTGCCAGCAGTTTTGGATCTCTGGCTGAAGCTTTCTTT. It translates to CASSFGSLAEAFF.

J is TRBJ2-7 and V is TRBV29-1; 10 bases are a match to TRBD2. The CDR3 is 15 residues long. V gave up 2 bases and J gave up 5 bases; unmatched junction bases: 9. The V gene's germline CDR1 is SQVTM and CDR2 ANQGSEA. In DNA, the CDR3 is TGCAGCGTTGAATATGCGACTAGCGGGTCTCACGAGCAGTACTTC. Encoded protein: CSVEYATSGSHEQYF.

The chain joins TRBV6-2 or TRBV6-3 to TRBJ1-5; 7 nucleotides agree with TRBD1. Germline V CDR1 and CDR2: MNHEY, SVGEGT. The CDR3 is made up of 15 amino acids. Trimming at V came to 5 bases and at J to 4 bases, leaving 8 bases not matched to a gene. CDR3 DNA: TGTGCCAGCAGTCATGACAGGGACCGAAATCAGCCCCAGCATTTT. Protein sequence: CASSHDRDRNQPQHF.

This clonotype showed up just a few times. The chain carries TRBV19 and TRBJ2-7; D is unresolved. The germline V gene encodes CDR1 LNHDA and CDR2 SQIVND (reference sequence). Trimming removed 5 bases from V and 5 bases from J, with 19 bases in between. CDR3 length equals 15 residues. The CDR3 loop reads CASSPRRARSDEQYF. The CDR3 bases are TGTGCCAGTAGTCCCCGACGGGCCCGAAGCGACGAGCAGTACTTC.

With respect to this clonotype: A much larger clone sits a single nucleotide away, making a read error possible. The V gene is TRBV28, the J gene TRBJ1-5; D unclear. The length of the CDR3 is 11 residues. Germline CDR1 MDHEN, CDR2 SYDVKM. CDR3 in amino acids: CASSFAGPAFF. The CDR3, as DNA: TGTGCCAGCAGTTTCGCAGGCCCTGCATTTTTT. Using reference TRBV28 and TRBJ1-5 for the parts outside the CDR3, the full variable domain is DVKVTQSSRYLVKRTGEKVFLECVQDMDHENMFWYRQDPGLGLRLIYFSYDVKMKEKGDIPEGYSVSREKKERFSLILESASTNQTSMYLCASSFAGPAFFGDGTRLSIL.

This clonotype was counted only a few times. The gene calls are TRBV2 and TRBJ2-7; maybe TRBD1 (6 bases). V was clipped by 4 bases and J by 0 bases, with 10 bases between them. The CDR3 loop spans 14 amino acids. Germline CDR1 SNHLY, CDR2 FYNNEI. The CDR3 loop reads CASSVQGSSYEQYF. CDR3 bases: TGTGCCAGCAGTGTGCAGGGGTCCTCCTACGAGCAGTACTTC.